The rows below give T cell receptor beta chains drawn from one sample of a study of OX40 agonist ivuxolimab in advanced cancers. The method was immunoSEQ multiplex PCR; TCRdb's version includes in-frame clones alone and lacks a portion of them. The sample lists approximately 33,000 clones; roughly nine tenths were seen once. Source: CD4+ or CD8+ T cells sorted from blood, taken in a trial of the OX40 agonist ivuxolimab. Receptors were obtained from an adult with an advanced solid tumor such as melanoma, head and neck, liver or kidney cancer. Each CDR3 is given with its conserved first and last residue. A D gene is named only where the DNA matches it firmly. The listing skips clone size in some rows; elsewhere it reads once, few, many or a size class.

>TRBV11-2|NA|NA|TRBJ2-1
CASSPVLGGDSYNEQFF
TGTGCCAGCAGCCCCGTTTTGGGCGGGGACTCCTACAATGAGCAGTTCTTC
>TRBV5-1|NA|NA|TRBJ2-7
CASSLGLAGSSYEQYF
TGCGCCAGCAGCTTGGGATTGGCGGGGAGCTCCTACGAGCAGTACTTC
>TRBV30|NA|NA|TRBJ2-3
CAWSDTDTQYF
TGTGCCTGGAGTGACACAGATACGCAGTATTTT
>TRBV5-6|NA|NA|TRBJ2-7
CASSLGQSYEQYF
TGTGCCAGCAGCTTGGGACAGAGCTACGAGCAGTACTTC
>TRBV4-1|NA|NA|TRBJ2-2
CASSRLANTGELFF
TGCGCCAGCAGCCGACTAGCGAACACCGGGGAGCTGTTTTTT
>TRBV5-1|once|TRBD1|TRBJ1-1
CASSFRTGGTEAFF
TGCGCCAGCAGCTTTAGGACAGGGGGCACTGAAGCTTTCTTT
>TRBV21-1|NA|NA|TRBJ1-4
CASSADRVGEKLFF
TGTGCCAGCAGCGCCGACAGGGTCGGGGAAAAACTGTTTTTT
>TRBV5-4|NA|NA|TRBJ1-1
CASSSNTEAFF
TGTGCCAGCAGCTCTAACACTGAAGCTTTCTTT
>TRBV6-6|NA|TRBD2|TRBJ2-7
CASSYTSDPYEQYF
TGTGCCAGCAGTTACACTAGCGACCCCTACGAGCAGTACTTC
>TRBV27|NA|NA|TRBJ2-7
CASSSNYYEQYF
TGTGCCAGCAGTTCCAATTATTACGAGCAGTACTTC
>TRBV4-3|once|TRBD1|TRBJ2-7
CASSQGQGAHEQYF
TGCGCCAGCAGCCAAGGACAGGGGGCCCACGAGCAGTACTTC
>TRBV4-3|NA|NA|TRBJ2-2
CASSQEARGPEGSTGELFF
TGCGCCAGCAGCCAAGAGGCACGGGGACCCGAAGGTTCCACCGGGGAGCTGTTTTTT
>TRBV7-9|NA|NA|TRBJ1-1
CASSYLGGTEAFF
TGTGCCAGCAGCTATTTGGGTGGGACTGAAGCTTTCTTT
>TRBV13|NA|TRBD2|TRBJ2-7
CASSPGLAGGKQYF
TGTGCCAGCAGCCCGGGACTAGCGGGAGGAAAGCAGTACTTC
>TRBV5-8|NA|NA|TRBJ2-7
CASRRSRTETPYEQYF
TGTGCCAGCCGTCGGAGCCGGACAGAGACCCCCTACGAGCAGTACTTC
>TRBV4-3|NA|TRBD2|TRBJ2-2
CASSPRNSGPGELFF
TGCGCCAGCAGCCCCCGGAATAGCGGGCCCGGGGAGCTGTTTTTT
>TRBV5-4|NA|NA|TRBJ1-6
CASSLGEGGLSNSPLHF
TGTGCCAGCAGCTTGGGGGAAGGGGGACTCAGTAATTCACCCCTCCACTTT
>TRBV13|NA|NA|TRBJ2-3
CASSPGRRFVDTQYF
TGTGCCAGCAGCCCGGGCCGTCGGTTTGTTGATACGCAGTATTTT
>TRBV28|NA|NA|TRBJ1-3
CASSMIGSTRIENTIYF
TGTGCCAGCAGCATGATAGGATCGACACGGATTGAAAACACCATATATTTT
>TRBV19|NA|NA|TRBJ2-5
CARIPLQGGKTQYF
TGTGCCCGCATTCCACTACAGGGAGGGAAGACCCAGTACTTC